This T cell receptor (beta chain) was sequenced in a study of T-cell reconstitution after alpha-beta-depleted transplantation in children (dated by TCRdb to between 2015 and 2016). Regarding the research as a whole: T-cell immune reconstitution after TCRalphabeta/CD19-depleted allogeneic hematopoietic cell transplantation in children was quantitatively tracked in the study by means of TCR repertoire profiling.

The method behind the library was PCR. These reads were obtained on an Illumina HiSeq 2500. TCR libraries were prepared with molecular barcoding, using unique molecular identifiers to normalize TCRbeta repertoire quantification. The public reads were reanalyzed by TCRdb: fastp trimming at Q25, MiXCR alignment, in-frame beta chains only. Each entry merges the rows of one CDR3 protein and shows their most common DNA and genes. Present in this sample are approximately 590,000 distinct CDR3 sequences, 10% to 13% of which were seen just once. Clones ranked in the top ten supply about 4% of the sample. The germline V gene provides CDR1 ENHRY and CDR2 SYGVKD. V drops 2 bases and J drops 3 bases, leaving 11 bases in between. The CDR3 sequence holds 14 residues, the cysteine and phenylalanine included. The kept DNA is CDR3 alone, 42 bases in frame from the first base. This clonotype was found many times. This clone's antigen is unknown. There are no base qualities to consult, and no much larger clone falls within one base.

The sequence came from a human donor who donated a stem cell graft to a child with acute myeloid leukemia. The sequenced sample was PBMCs from the stem cell graft donor, obtained from the stem cell graft. The V and J segments used are TRBV10-3 and TRBJ2-7; the D gene is perhaps TRBD1, from 6 matching bases. The base sequence is TGTGCCATCAGTGAGGGACAGATATACTACGAGCAGTACTTC. It encodes CAISEGQIYYEQYF.